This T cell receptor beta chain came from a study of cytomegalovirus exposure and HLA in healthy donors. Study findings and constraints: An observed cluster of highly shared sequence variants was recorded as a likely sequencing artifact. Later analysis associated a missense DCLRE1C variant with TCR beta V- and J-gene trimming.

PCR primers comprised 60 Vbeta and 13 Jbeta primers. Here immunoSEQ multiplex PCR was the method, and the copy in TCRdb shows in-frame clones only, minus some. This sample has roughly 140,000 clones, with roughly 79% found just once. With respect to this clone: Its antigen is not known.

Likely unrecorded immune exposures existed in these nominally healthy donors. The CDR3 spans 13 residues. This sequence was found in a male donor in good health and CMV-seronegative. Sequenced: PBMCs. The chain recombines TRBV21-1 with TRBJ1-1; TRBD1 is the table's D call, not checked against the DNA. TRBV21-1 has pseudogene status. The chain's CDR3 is CATPWDRLTEAFF. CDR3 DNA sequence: TGTGCCACCCCTTGGGACAGGCTCACTGAAGCTTTCTTT.